The next 9 T cell receptor beta chains were all read from a single sample in a study of T cells in Graves' hyperthyroidism and ophthalmopathy. TCR beta CDR3 region amplification was performed from RNA transcripts. Carried out on the TCR CDR3, a first-round RT-PCR used the HTBI primer set. TCRdb recomputed calls from the multiplex PCR reads with MiXCR, one row per CDR3 protein. This table has fewer than 250,000 distinct CDR3 sequences, around 17% appearing once. The specimen sequenced was blood. The receptor set was obtained from a woman aged 18-29 years with Graves' ophthalmopathy.

This clonotype was counted many times. The V call is TRBV4-2, the J call TRBJ1-4, with D possibly being TRBD1 (5 bases). CDR1 is LGHNA and CDR2 is YNFKEQ in the germline V gene. The CDR3 is 15 amino acids. V shed 4 bases and J shed 7 bases, with 16 bases lying between them. The CDR3 loop reads CASSRGGGAVEKLFF. The CDR3 DNA sequence: TGTGCCAGCAGCCGTGGCGGAGGGGCGGTTGAAAAACTGTTTTTT.

This clonotype occurred a few times. This may come from a read error, since a much larger clone is one base off. For the CDR3, the DNA is TGCAGTGCTAGCGGCCAGAGCTCCTACAATGAGCAGTTCTTC. Translated: CSASGQSSYNEQFF. The rearrangement joins TRBV20-1 to TRBJ2-1; the D is unclear. CDR1 is DFQATT and CDR2 is SNEGSKA in the germline V gene (reference sequence). The CDR3 has 14 residues. The ends were cut back, 3 bases at V and 0 bases at J, with 9 bases in the middle.

This clonotype has just a few counts. This chain connects TRBV4-2 to TRBJ2-5; D is undetermined. The germline gives CDR1 LGHNA, CDR2 YNFKEQ. The V end was cut by 0 bases, the J end by 0 bases, with 11 bases between. The length of the CDR3 is 16 residues. The CDR3 loop reads CASSQDSSTDQETQYF. The CDR3 bases are TGTGCCAGCAGCCAAGATTCCTCGACGGACCAAGAGACCCAGTACTTC.

The CDR3 is CASSPAARVAGQPQHF. CDR3 nucleotide sequence: TGCGCCAGCAGCCCCGCGGCCAGGGTCGCAGGTCAGCCCCAGCATTTT. The chain is built from TRBV4-1 and TRBJ1-5; D perhaps matches TRBD1 (5 bases). Germline-derived CDR1 and CDR2 are MGHRA and YSYEKL. The V end lost 4 bases, the J end lost 6 bases, and 19 bases lay between the germline ends. CDR3 length: 16 amino acids.

This clonotype was counted only a few times. The chain uses TRBV28 and TRBJ1-2; 10 bases align to TRBD1. V shed 7 bases and J 8 bases; nucleotides not matched to a gene: 4. CDR1 is MDHEN, CDR2 SYDVKM, per germline. The CDR3 is 12 residues long. This CDR3 reads CASTRGQGGYTF. The CDR3 coding sequence is TGTGCCAGCACCAGGGGACAGGGGGGCTACACCTTC.

This clonotype was recorded many times. The gene calls are TRBV11-2 and TRBJ2-3; TRBD2 might be the D (5 bases). V dropped 2 bases and J dropped 6 bases, with 15 bases sitting between them. The CDR3 spans 15 residues. In germline, CDR1 is SGHAT, CDR2 FQNNGV. CDR3 loop: CASSLYSREQDTQYF. Written as DNA, the CDR3 is TGTGCCAGCAGCTTATATTCGAGGGAACAGGATACGCAGTATTTT.

This clonotype was observed a handful of times. This sequence joins TRBV5-1 and TRBJ2-5, with 9 bases identical to TRBD2. This CDR3 region has 16 residues. Trimming took 4 bases from V and 5 from J; bases not matched to a gene: 12. Germline V gives CDR1 SGHRS, CDR2 YFSETQ. CDR3 region: CASSAGGRPDKETQYF. The DNA of the CDR3 is TGCGCCAGCAGCGCGGGGGGGCGGCCGGATAAGGAGACCCAGTACTTC.

The chain couples TRBV9 to TRBJ2-2, with D uncertain. V lost 3 bases to trimming and J lost 6 bases, with 12 bases between them. The germline V gene encodes CDR1 SGDLS and CDR2 YYNGEE. The CDR3 is made up of 14 amino acids. CDR3 sequence (DNA): TGTGCCAGCAGCGGACGATTCGGCCCCGGGGAGCTGTTTTTT. Translating gives CASSGRFGPGELFF.

This sequence joins TRBV20-1 and TRBJ2-3; D remains unclear. The V end was cut by 1 base, the J end by 3 bases, with 11 bases between. The germline V gene has CDR1 DFQATT and CDR2 SNEGSKA (reference sequence). The CDR3 has 14 amino acids. CDR3 in amino acids: CSARGVVGTDTQYF. CDR3 DNA: TGCAGTGCTAGAGGGGTTGTCGGAACAGATACGCAGTATTTT.